A selection of T cell receptor beta chains follows, all from one sample in a study of blood T cells in healthy people across ages. Each CDR3 protein gets one entry after TCRdb re-called the 5' RACE reads with MiXCR. The repertoire includes some 1,500,000 distinct CDR3 sequences, 42% of them detected once, and 4% sits in the top ten. The sequenced material came from blood. The source of these receptors is a woman under 30 in good health. CDR3s include the opening cysteine and the closing phenylalanine or tryptophan. Fields, in order: D gene, J gene, clone size, V gene, CDR3 protein, CDR3 DNA. A D gene is named only where the DNA matches it firmly. A row's size may be missing; if present it is once, few, many or a size class.

>.|TRBJ2-6|few|TRBV5-1
CASSQQGISGANVLTF
TGCGCCAGCAGCCAACAGGGTATCTCTGGGGCCAACGTCCTGACTTTC
>.|TRBJ1-5|once|TRBV20-1
CSASLRTSNQPQHF
TGCAGTGCTAGTTTACGTACCTCCAATCAGCCCCAGCATTTT
>.|TRBJ2-5|.|TRBV20-1
CSARRRGAVSYNEQYF
TGCAGTGCTAGACGCCGGGGGGCCGTTTCCTACAATGAGCAGTACTTC
>.|TRBJ1-6|.|TRBV21-1
CASSHHSTGDNSPLHF
TGTGCCAGCAGCCACCACTCGACAGGGGATAATTCACCCCTCCACTTT
>TRBD2|TRBJ2-3|.|TRBV12-3/TRBV12-4
CASSLTRLAADTQYF
TGTGCCAGCAGCCTCACCCGACTAGCAGCAGATACGCAGTATTTT
>.|TRBJ2-3|.|TRBV20-1
CSARLVTTDTQYF
TGCAGTGCTAGGCTAGTGACCACAGATACGCAGTATTTT
>TRBD2|TRBJ2-3|few|TRBV5-1
CASSFSGGALADTQYF
TGCGCCAGCAGCTTCAGCGGGGGGGCGCTGGCAGATACGCAGTATTTT
>.|TRBJ2-3|few|TRBV5-1
CARRLQGADTQYF
TGCGCCAGACGGCTACAGGGAGCGGATACGCAGTATTTT
>TRBD1|TRBJ1-2|.|TRBV12-3/TRBV12-4
CASSLGHRGGYGYTF
TGTGCCAGCAGTTTAGGTCACAGGGGCGGGTATGGCTACACCTTC
>.|TRBJ2-3|.|TRBV5-1
CASSLSLQTDTQYF
TGCGCCAGCAGCTTGTCATTGCAGACAGATACGCAGTATTTT
>.|TRBJ1-2|.|TRBV3-1
CASSQDGDWYGYTF
TGTGCCAGCAGCCAAGATGGGGATTGGTATGGCTACACCTTC
>TRBD1|TRBJ1-2|many|TRBV29-1
CSVEGDRDGYTF
TGCAGCGTTGAAGGGGACAGAGATGGCTACACCTTC
>.|TRBJ1-2|many|TRBV6-1
CASSETYGYTF
TGTGCCAGCAGTGAGACCTATGGCTACACCTTC
>.|TRBJ2-7|.|TRBV4-3
CASSQGDKGFPDEQYF
TGCGCCAGCAGCCAAGGGGATAAGGGGTTTCCCGACGAGCAGTACTTC
>.|TRBJ2-7|.|TRBV18
CASSPQESSYEQYF
TGTGCCAGCTCACCACAGGAAAGCTCCTACGAGCAGTACTTC
>.|TRBJ2-3|many|TRBV7-3
CASSPPTDTQYF
TGTGCCAGCAGTCCCCCCACAGATACGCAGTATTTT
>.|TRBJ1-5|once|TRBV30
CAWSIGYSNQPQHF
TGTGCCTGGTCAATTGGGTATAGCAATCAGCCCCAGCATTTT
>.|TRBJ2-5|many|TRBV7-2
CASSRDTQETQYF
TGTGCCAGCAGCCGAGACACACAAGAGACCCAGTACTTC
>TRBD1|TRBJ1-3|.|TRBV6-6
CASRTGTASFSGNTIYF
TGTGCCAGCAGAACCGGGACAGCTTCTTTCTCTGGAAACACCATATATTTT
>TRBD1|TRBJ2-5|.|TRBV5-1
CASSFQGATEETQYF
TGCGCCAGCAGCTTTCAGGGGGCGACTGAGGAGACCCAGTACTTC
>TRBD1|TRBJ1-1|many|TRBV28
CASSSGGLNTEAFF
TGTGCCAGCAGTTCAGGGGGCTTGAACACTGAAGCTTTCTTT
>.|TRBJ1-2|.|TRBV12-3/TRBV12-4
CASSNGGYGYTF
TGTGCCAGCAGCAATGGGGGATATGGCTACACCTTC
>.|TRBJ2-3|.|TRBV7-2
CASSVNARDTQYF
TGTGCCAGCAGCGTAAACGCGAGAGATACGCAGTATTTT
>.|TRBJ2-1|.|TRBV28
CASHGGAFSYNEQFF
TGTGCCAGCCATGGGGGGGCCTTCTCCTACAATGAGCAGTTCTTC
>TRBD2|TRBJ2-5|few|TRBV20-1
CSRSGGPEETQYF
TGCTCCCGAAGCGGGGGGCCTGAAGAGACCCAGTACTTC
>TRBD2|TRBJ2-1|.|TRBV28
CASSPRGTSGTRNEQFF
TGTGCCAGCAGTCCCCGCGGGACTAGCGGAACTCGAAATGAGCAGTTCTTC
>.|TRBJ2-6|few|TRBV10-3
CAISPGSSGANVLTF
TGTGCCATCAGTCCGGGAAGCTCTGGGGCCAACGTCCTGACTTTC
>.|TRBJ2-5|many|TRBV20-1
CSARRGSNQETQYF
TGCAGTGCGCGCAGAGGCAGTAACCAAGAGACCCAGTACTTC
>.|TRBJ2-3|.|TRBV9
CASSVADLADTQYF
TGTGCCAGCAGCGTCGCCGACCTTGCAGATACGCAGTATTTT
>.|TRBJ2-1|.|TRBV4-3
CASSQDHQYSYNEQFF
TGCGCCAGCAGCCAAGATCACCAGTACTCCTACAATGAGCAGTTCTTC
>.|TRBJ1-2|.|TRBV27
CASSSGTSSYGYTF
TGTGCCAGCAGTTCCGGGACAAGTTCTTATGGCTACACCTTC
>TRBD1|TRBJ1-2|few|TRBV4-3
CASSQDPGTATGYTF
TGCGCCAGCAGCCAAGATCCAGGGACAGCTACCGGCTACACCTTC
>.|TRBJ2-7|.|TRBV6-2/TRBV6-3
CASSQGAASSYEQYF
TGTGCCAGCAGTCAGGGCGCCGCGAGCTCCTACGAGCAGTACTTC
>.|TRBJ1-2|.|TRBV7-2
CASSLVSGAAYGYTF
TGTGCCAGCAGCTTAGTCAGTGGGGCGGCATATGGCTACACCTTC
>.|TRBJ2-5|.|TRBV29-1
CSVKQISTVITQYF
TGCAGCGTTAAACAAATATCGACGGTTATTACGCAGTACTTC
>TRBD1|TRBJ1-5|.|TRBV19
CASSILGDRNQPQHF
TGTGCCAGTAGTATACTGGGGGACAGAAATCAGCCCCAGCATTTT
>.|TRBJ2-5|.|TRBV12-3/TRBV12-4
CASSLQGLPQETQYF
TGTGCCAGCAGTCTTCAGGGCCTCCCCCAAGAGACCCAGTACTTC
>.|TRBJ2-1|.|TRBV9
CARQGRVNNEQFF
TGTGCCAGGCAGGGGAGGGTTAACAATGAGCAGTTCTTC
>.|TRBJ1-4|.|TRBV27
CASRTAGTNEKLFF
TGTGCCAGCAGAACCGCAGGGACTAATGAAAAACTGTTTTTT
>TRBD2|TRBJ2-7|.|TRBV9
CASSDSGTSPQVYNEQYF
TGTGCCAGCAGTGATAGCGGGACTAGCCCACAAGTCTACAATGAGCAGTACTTC
>.|TRBJ1-5|few|TRBV29-1
CSVAGHGDNQPQHF
TGCAGCGTGGCGGGACATGGGGACAATCAGCCCCAGCATTTT
>.|TRBJ2-3|.|TRBV12-3/TRBV12-4
CASSRLPTDTQYF
TGTGCCAGCAGTCGTCTCCCAACGGATACGCAGTATTTT
>TRBD2|TRBJ2-3|few|TRBV20-1
CSASFPPSGLSTDTQYF
TGCAGTGCTAGCTTCCCCCCTAGCGGGCTTAGCACAGATACGCAGTATTTT
>TRBD2|TRBJ2-3|few|TRBV10-3
CAIKELAGTDTQYF
TGTGCCATCAAGGAACTAGCGGGCACAGATACGCAGTATTTT
>.|TRBJ1-6|.|TRBV9
CASSPRDRLDPSPLHF
TGTGCCAGCAGCCCCCGGGACCGATTAGACCCTTCACCCCTCCACTTT
>.|TRBJ2-5|.|TRBV12-3/TRBV12-4
CASSARVQETQYF
TGTGCCAGCAGTGCTAGGGTACAAGAGACCCAGTACTTC
>.|TRBJ2-7|.|TRBV7-2
CASSPQAANYEQYF
TGTGCCAGCAGCCCACAGGCCGCGAATTACGAGCAGTACTTC
>.|TRBJ1-1|.|TRBV7-9
CTSSPPWGEAFF
TGTACCAGCAGCCCCCCTTGGGGGGAAGCTTTCTTT
>.|TRBJ2-1|.|TRBV19
CASSRDPLENEQFF
TGTGCCAGTAGTAGAGACCCCTTGGAGAATGAGCAGTTCTTC
>TRBD2|TRBJ2-1|few|TRBV7-6
CASSLEWTSGGAGEQFF
TGTGCCAGCAGCTTAGAGTGGACTAGCGGGGGGGCCGGTGAGCAGTTCTTC
>.|TRBJ1-2|few|TRBV7-2
CASSFYGNYGYTF
TGTGCCAGCAGCTTCTACGGAAACTATGGCTACACCTTC
>.|TRBJ2-3|few|TRBV7-9
CASSPRQSIYTDTQYF
TGTGCCAGCAGCCCCCGACAGTCTATTTATACAGATACGCAGTATTTT
>.|TRBJ2-3|few|TRBV4-3
CASSQDRAPQATQYF
TGCGCCAGCAGCCAAGACAGGGCCCCGCAAGCTACGCAGTATTTT
>TRBD2|TRBJ2-7|.|TRBV20-1
CSASGRLSEQYF
TGCAGTGCTAGCGGGAGGCTCTCCGAGCAGTACTTC
>TRBD1|TRBJ2-6|many|TRBV14
CASSTGGAGANVLTF
TGTGCCAGCAGCACAGGGGGCGCTGGGGCCAACGTCCTGACTTTC
>.|TRBJ2-3|few|TRBV29-1
CSVDVSGESASTQYF
TGCAGCGTTGATGTCTCGGGAGAAAGCGCGAGTACGCAGTATTTT
>TRBD1|TRBJ1-6|few|TRBV6-1
CASSEFQGDSPLHF
TGTGCCAGCAGTGAATTCCAGGGGGATTCACCCCTCCACTTT
>.|TRBJ1-4|few|TRBV5-1
CASRPGTQRFANEKLFF
TGCGCCAGCAGACCCGGGACGCAAAGGTTCGCTAATGAAAAACTGTTTTTT
>.|TRBJ1-4|.|TRBV20-1
CSARPRVSNEKLFF
TGCAGTGCTAGGCCCAGGGTGTCTAATGAAAAACTGTTTTTT
>.|TRBJ1-5|.|TRBV18
CASSPSSGAQQPQHF
TGTGCCAGCTCACCCTCCAGCGGGGCCCAACAGCCCCAGCATTTT